Each of the 7 T cell receptor beta chains below was sequenced from the same sample in a study of early T cells in non-severe SARS-CoV-2 infection (dated by TCRdb to the early 2020s). The library was obtained by 5' RACE. Data came from a NextSeq 500. TCRdb's own reprocessing of the public reads used fastp at Q25 and MiXCR and kept productive beta chains. Every distinct CDR3 protein forms one entry, paired with its most common genes and DNA. The sample table lists roughly 86,000 distinct CDR3 sequences, 5.5% to 7.5% of them with a count of one. The ten largest clones add up to 7.8% of the sample. The specimen sequenced was whole blood. The source of these receptors is an adult who was a healthcare worker with PCR-confirmed SARS-CoV-2 infection or an uninfected control (not recorded which).

This clonotype was seen many times. V is TRBV7-9 and J is TRBJ1-1; D call uncertain. The CDR3 consists of 12 residues. V lost 6 bases, J lost 2 bases, and 7 bases lay in between. Germline lookup yields CDR1 SEHNR and CDR2 FQNEAQ (reference sequence). CDR3 region: CASSLTNTEAFF. The CDR3 nucleotides are TGTGCCAGCAGTTTGACAAACACTGAAGCTTTCTTT.

This clonotype was counted many times. The chain uses TRBV7-2 and TRBJ1-1; TRBD1 might be the D (6 bases). CDR1 and CDR2 from the germline V gene are SGHTA and FQGNSA. The CDR3 is made up of 14 amino acids. V lost 4 bases and J lost 4, with 13 bases in between. This CDR3 is CASSSLGGGTEAFF. As DNA, the CDR3 is TGTGCCAGCAGCTCCTTAGGAGGGGGCACTGAAGCTTTCTTT.

The chain recombines TRBV29-1 with TRBJ1-1; D remains unclear. The V and J ends lost 2 bases and 1 base respectively, with 8 bases between them. The germline CDR1 and CDR2 sequences are SQVTM and ANQGSEA. CDR3 length equals 13 residues. In DNA form, the CDR3 reads TGCAGCGTTGAAAATGGCAGGAACACTGAAGCTTTCTTT. Protein sequence: CSVENGRNTEAFF.

The chain recombines TRBV20-1 with TRBJ2-3, with D possibly being TRBD1 or TRBD2 (5 bases each). V lost 5 bases, J lost 2 bases, and 11 bases lay in between. This CDR3 has 13 amino acids. CDR1 and CDR2 (germline): DFQATT, SNEGSKA (reference sequence). CDR3 bases: TGCAGTGCTCCTTCGGGGCACACAGATACGCAGTATTTT. Translated, it gives CSAPSGHTDTQYF.

Ten or more counts support this clonotype. V usage is TRBV29-1 and J usage is TRBJ2-7; possibly TRBD1 for D (5 bases). The V gene's germline CDR1 is SQVTM and CDR2 ANQGSEA. This CDR3 is built from 15 residues. V lost 4 bases to trimming and J lost 2 bases, with 18 bases between them. The CDR3 DNA reads as TGCAGCGTTGCCCCGAGCAGGGTTGGCACCTACGAGCAGTACTTC. Its translation is CSVAPSRVGTYEQYF.

This clonotype was counted ten times or more. The rearrangement uses TRBV6-6 and TRBJ2-7; unclear D gene. CDR3 size: 14 residues. CDR1 and CDR2 from the germline V gene are MNHNY and SVGAGI (reference sequence). V lost 2 bases to trimming and J lost 2 bases, with 10 bases between them. The CDR3 sequence is CASSYGQETYEQYF. The CDR3 region has the DNA TGTGCCAGCAGTTACGGGCAGGAAACCTACGAGCAGTACTTC.

This clonotype was counted many times. The J gene is TRBJ2-2, the V gene TRBV6-1; 8 nucleotides align to TRBD1. Germline-derived CDR1 and CDR2 are MNHNS and SASEGT. V was clipped by 7 bases and J by 5 bases; unmatched bases: 12. The CDR3 consists of 16 residues. The chain's CDR3 is CASTLTQGAKTGELFF. DNA of the CDR3: TGTGCCAGCACCCTTACCCAGGGGGCAAAGACCGGGGAGCTGTTTTTT.